This TCR beta chain was identified during a study of blood T cell repertoires in COVID-19. Study overall: Whether acute or convalescent, the COVID-19 samples came from the United States, Italy and Spain. PBMCs, B-cell-depleted T cells, or T cells provided the cDNA or gDNA that made up the material.

The CDR3 is 13 amino acids. Trimming pared 4 bases from V and 3 bases from J, leaving 10 bases between. CDR1 is SGHRS and CDR2 is YFSETQ in the germline V gene. Original processing notes: The assay estimated nucleated cells by amplifying reference gene primers. Sequencing was performed with immunoSEQ multiplex PCR; in TCRdb, only in-frame clones are kept and a portion is missing. Clone size and V and J calls were adopted from that table, with D and trimming inferred from the DNA. The data hold more than 65,000 clones, with approximately 88% observed a single time. The receptor comes from a human donor in a cohort sampled during active COVID-19. The V and J genes are TRBV5-1 and TRBJ2-5, with D uncertain. Material: peripheral blood. The CDR3 reads CASSPIPEETQYF. CDR3 in DNA: TGCGCCAGCAGCCCGATCCCAGAAGAGACCCAGTACTTC.